The sample holds one count of the clone carrying this TCR beta chain. Antigen unknown. This entry belongs to a study of cytomegalovirus exposure and HLA in healthy donors. TCRdb's table, derived via immunoSEQ multiplex PCR, lists solely in-frame clones and lacks some. This table has about 240,000 clones, about 83% appearing once. The CDR3 extends over 16 amino acids. Germline loops: CDR1 MNHNS, CDR2 SASEGT. Deletions cut 2 bases from V and 4 bases from J, with 18 bases between. Study conclusions and caveats: In vitro testing confirmed a few CMV-associated chains as specific for CMV antigens. Reports credit the classifier with highly specific, highly sensitive diagnosis of cytomegalovirus status. The tendency of first-cohort TCR clusters to co-occur in the 120 validation repertoires was the finding of a later analysis.

The TCR originated in a young man in good health and CMV-seronegative. The chain has TRBV6-1 and TRBJ2-7, with D unclear. Sample: PBMCs. The chain's CDR3 is CASSEPGYLPPYEQYF. The CDR3 nucleotides are TGTGCCAGCAGTGAACCCGGGTATCTTCCTCCTTACGAGCAGTACTTC.